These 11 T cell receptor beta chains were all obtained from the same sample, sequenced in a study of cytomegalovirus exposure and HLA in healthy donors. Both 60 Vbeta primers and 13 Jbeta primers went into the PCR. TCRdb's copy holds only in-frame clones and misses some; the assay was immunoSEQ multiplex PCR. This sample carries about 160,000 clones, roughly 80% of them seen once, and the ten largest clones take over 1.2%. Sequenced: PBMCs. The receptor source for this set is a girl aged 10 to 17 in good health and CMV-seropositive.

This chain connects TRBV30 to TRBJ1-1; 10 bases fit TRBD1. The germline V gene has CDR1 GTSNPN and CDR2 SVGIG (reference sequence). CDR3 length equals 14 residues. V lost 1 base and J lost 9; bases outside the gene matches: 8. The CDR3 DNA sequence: TGTGCCTGGAGTGATTCGACAGGGGGCGAGAAAGCTTTCTTT. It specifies CAWSDSTGGEKAFF.

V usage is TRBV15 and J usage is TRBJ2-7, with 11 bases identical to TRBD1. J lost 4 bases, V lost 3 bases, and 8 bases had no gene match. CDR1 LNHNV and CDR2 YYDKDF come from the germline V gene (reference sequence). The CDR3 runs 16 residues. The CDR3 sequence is CATSSGDRGGLYEQYF. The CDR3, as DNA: TGTGCCACCAGCAGCGGGGACAGGGGGGGTTTGTACGAGCAGTACTTC.

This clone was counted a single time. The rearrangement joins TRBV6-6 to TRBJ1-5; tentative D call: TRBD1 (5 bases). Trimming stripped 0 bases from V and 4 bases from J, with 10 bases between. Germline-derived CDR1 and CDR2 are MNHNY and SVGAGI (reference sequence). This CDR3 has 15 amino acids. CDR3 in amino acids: CASSYSVRANQPQHF. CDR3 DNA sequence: TGTGCCAGCAGTTACTCGGTCAGGGCTAATCAGCCCCAGCATTTT.

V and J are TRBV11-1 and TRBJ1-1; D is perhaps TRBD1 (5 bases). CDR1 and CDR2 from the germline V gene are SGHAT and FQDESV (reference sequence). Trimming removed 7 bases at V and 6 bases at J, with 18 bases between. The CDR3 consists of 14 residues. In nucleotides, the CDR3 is TGTGCCAGCAAGACTCAAGGGGCGGTGGCTGAAGCTTTCTTT. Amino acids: CASKTQGAVAEAFF.

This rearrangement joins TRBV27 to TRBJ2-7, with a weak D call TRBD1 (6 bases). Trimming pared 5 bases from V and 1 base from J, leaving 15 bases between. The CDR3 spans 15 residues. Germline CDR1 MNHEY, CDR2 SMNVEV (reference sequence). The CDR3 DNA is TGTGCCAGCAGTCATTTAACAGGGAGTTCCTACGAGCAGTACTTC. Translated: CASSHLTGSSYEQYF.

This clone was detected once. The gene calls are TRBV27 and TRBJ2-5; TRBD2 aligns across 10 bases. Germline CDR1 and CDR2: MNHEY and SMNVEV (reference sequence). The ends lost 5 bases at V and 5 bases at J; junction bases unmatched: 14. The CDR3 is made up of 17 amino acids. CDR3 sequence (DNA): TGTGCCAGCAGTAGTTTCGGACTAGCGGCCCTTTGGGAGACCCAGTACTTC. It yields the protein CASSSFGLAALWETQYF.

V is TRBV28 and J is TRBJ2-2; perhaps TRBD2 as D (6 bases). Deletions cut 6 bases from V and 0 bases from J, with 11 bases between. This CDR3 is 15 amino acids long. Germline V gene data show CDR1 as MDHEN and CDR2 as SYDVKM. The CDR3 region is CASRPGSANTGELFF. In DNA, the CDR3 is TGTGCCAGCAGACCCGGGAGCGCGAACACCGGGGAGCTGTTTTTT.

DNA for the CDR3: TGTGCCAGCAGCGGGACACCCCCGTGGACCATATATTTT. Translating it yields CASSGTPPWTIYF. V is TRBV28 and J is TRBJ1-3, with D possibly TRBD1 on 6 matching bases. The CDR3 runs 13 residues. V was pared by 6 bases and J by 10 bases, with 16 bases between. Germline assignment: CDR1 MDHEN and CDR2 SYDVKM.

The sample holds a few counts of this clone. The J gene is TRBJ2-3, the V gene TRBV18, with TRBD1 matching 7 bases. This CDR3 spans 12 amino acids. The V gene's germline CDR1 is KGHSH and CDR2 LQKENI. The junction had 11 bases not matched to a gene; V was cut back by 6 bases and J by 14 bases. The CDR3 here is CASSLDRAYAYF. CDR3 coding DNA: TGTGCCAGCTCTTTAGACAGGGCCTATGCGTATTTT.

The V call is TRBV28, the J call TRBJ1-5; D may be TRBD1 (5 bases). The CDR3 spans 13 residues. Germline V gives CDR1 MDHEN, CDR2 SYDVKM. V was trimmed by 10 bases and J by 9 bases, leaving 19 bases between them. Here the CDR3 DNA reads TGTGCCACAGGTCAGGCCCCGGGACTGCCCCAGCATTTT. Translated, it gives CATGQAPGLPQHF.

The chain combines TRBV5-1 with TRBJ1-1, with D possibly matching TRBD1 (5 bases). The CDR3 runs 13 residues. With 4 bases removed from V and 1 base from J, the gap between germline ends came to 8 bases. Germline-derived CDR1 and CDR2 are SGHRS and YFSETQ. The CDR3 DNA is TGCGCCAGCAGCACCCAGGGGAACACTGAAGCTTTCTTT. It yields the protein CASSTQGNTEAFF.